This paragraph covers one T cell receptor (beta chain) sequence. Its antigen specificity is not known. There are no base qualities to consult, and no much larger clone falls within one base. Genomic DNA served as template for TCR beta VDJ combination and CDR3 sequence profiling. An Illumina HiSeq 2000 was used for TCR repertoire sequencing. The published analysis was carried out like this. Repertoire assessment relied on Simpson's diversity index, CDR3 size and DJ length profiles, and TRBV/TRBJ rearrangement plots. The immunodominant clone was defined as the most abundant DNA sequence in deep sequencing data. CDR3 amino acid sequences were screened for sharing across subjects and compared with published repertoires and the VDJdb database. The public reads were quality trimmed at Q25 with fastp and then assembled into clones with MiXCR by TCRdb, keeping productive beta chains. Entries that share a CDR3 protein sequence are merged under the most common genes and DNA. The V and J calls were not made by the authors but by TCRdb's processing. The table for this sample lists some 160,000 distinct CDR3 sequences; about half of them were counted only once. Together, the top ten hold 3.2% of the sample.

There are 13 amino acids in the CDR3, from cysteine to phenylalanine inclusive. Just CDR3 DNA is preserved here, 39 bases in frame from base 1. Taken from the germline V gene (reference sequence), the CDR1 and CDR2 loops are LNHDA and SQIVND. Germline trimming: 9 bases from V, 8 bases from J; junction bases outside gene matches: 6. The patients picked for sequencing were ones in whom flow cytometry had shown an expansion of CD8+CD57+ cells. Every patient had a diagnosis of severe acquired aplastic anemia based on International Study of Aplastic Anemia and Agranulocytosis and Camitta criteria. No therapy had been received by the patients at the time of blood sampling. In this study, sorted CD4+ and CD8+ T cells from the blood of healthy subjects and of severe aplastic anemia patients had their TCR repertoires deep-sequenced. Patients were enrolled in the USA under clinicaltrials.gov protocols 00001620, 01623167, 00001397, 00071045, 00081523 and 00961064. Ficoll-Paque density gradient centrifugation was used to isolate peripheral blood mononuclear cells. Before DNA extraction, CD4+ and CD8+ T cells were sorted by FACS or by magnetic beads.

This sample was included in a study of CD8+CD57+ T cells in acquired aplastic anemia (dated by TCRdb to 2016 to 2019). Context from the whole study: Extracted DNA from sorted CD4+ and CD8+ cells averaged around 3.4 ug, ranging from roughly 0.19 to 27.4 ug. CD8+CD57+ expansion was defined as a frequency above the mean frequency observed in healthy subjects.

The investigation overall reported the following: Between patients and healthy controls, no significant difference in CD8+ Simpson's diversity was found (P=0.060). About 29 CD8+ CDR3 sequences were found to be shared between patients and controls, but these sequences appeared to be highly expressed in patients and within the immunodominant clones of the patients.

The rearrangement combines TRBV19 with TRBJ1-5; a stretch of 11 junction bases matches TRBD1. This receptor was identified in a human donor with aplastic anemia. The sample taken for sequencing was sorted CD4+, CD8+, or CD8+CD57+ T cells (not recorded which) from PBMCs. The nucleotide sequence reads as follows: TGTGCCAGCGGGACAGGGGGTGTGGAGCCCCAGCATTTT. This translates into CASGTGGVEPQHF. The CDR3 plus the reference TRBV19 and TRBJ1-5 genes for the other parts give the full variable domain: DGGITQSPKYLFRKEGQNVTLSCEQNLNHDAMYWYRQDPGQGLRLIYYSQIVNDFQKGDIAEGYSVSREKKESFPLTVTSAQKNPTAFYLCASGTGGVEPQHFGDGTRLSIL.